This entry is about one T cell receptor (beta chain). This specimen belongs to a study of T cell responses to AZD1222 COVID-19 vaccine. V lost 5 bases to trimming and J lost 3 bases, with 12 bases between them. CDR3 length equals 13 residues. CDR1 and CDR2 (germline): SGHKS, YYEKEE (reference sequence). Sequencing was performed with immunoSEQ multiplex PCR; in TCRdb, only in-frame clones are kept and a portion is missing. The table records about 15,000 clones, approximately 90% of them present only once. Sequences were derived from peripheral blood, sampled 28 days after the second AZD1222 dose. The chain is built from TRBV5-5 and TRBJ2-7; D unclear. The sequence derives from an adult who received the AZD1222 COVID-19 vaccine. The CDR3 region is CASRITKGYEQYF. DNA for the CDR3: TGTGCCAGCAGGATAACGAAGGGCTACGAGCAGTACTTC. Drawing the rest from reference TRBV5-5 and TRBJ2-7, the complete variable domain is DAGVTQSPTHLIKTRGQQVTLRCSPISGHKSVSWYQQVLGQGPQFIFQYYEKEERGRGNFPDRFSARQFPNYSSELNVNALLLGDSALYLCASRITKGYEQYFGPGTRLTVT.